The rows below give T cell receptor beta chains drawn from one sample of a study of blood T cell repertoires in COVID-19. Assay: immunoSEQ multiplex PCR; the TCRdb copy retains only in-frame clones and omits some. The sample yields tens of thousands of clones, about 86% seen once. Sequenced material: peripheral blood. These receptors came from a woman between 65 and 79 years old with acute or convalescent COVID-19. Both conserved end residues are trimmed from each CDR3.

j_call: TRBJ2-3; v_call: TRBV27; cdr3_aa: ASSPRRVDTQY
j_call: TRBJ2-7; v_call: TRBV20-1; cdr3_aa: SAIDASVGSYEQY
j_call: TRBJ2-2; v_call: TRBV4-1; cdr3_aa: ASSRGQGTNTGELF
j_call: TRBJ2-7; v_call: TRBV18; cdr3_aa: ASSPDSSYEQY
j_call: TRBJ1-2; v_call: TRBV11-2; cdr3_aa: ASSLDDRGQIYGYT
j_call: TRBJ1-2; v_call: TRBV2; cdr3_aa: ATRDTFGFSGYT
j_call: TRBJ2-7; v_call: TRBV28; cdr3_aa: ASSFSLAGLSYEQY
j_call: TRBJ2-1; v_call: TRBV19; cdr3_aa: ASSIDGSGNEQF
j_call: TRBJ2-1; v_call: TRBV9; cdr3_aa: ASRATGSLYNEQF
j_call: TRBJ2-1; v_call: TRBV2; cdr3_aa: ASSGVETGDDNEQF
j_call: TRBJ1-2; v_call: TRBV2; cdr3_aa: ASRRDSHGGGYT
j_call: TRBJ2-1; v_call: TRBV27; cdr3_aa: ASSLANNEQF
j_call: TRBJ1-6; v_call: TRBV5-4; cdr3_aa: ASSLRSGDNSPLH
j_call: TRBJ2-7; v_call: TRBV28; cdr3_aa: ASSLTGDPRYEQY
j_call: TRBJ2-3; v_call: TRBV19; cdr3_aa: ASTSGQGTDTQY
j_call: TRBJ2-5; v_call: TRBV29-1; cdr3_aa: SVERPGVQETQY
j_call: TRBJ1-1; v_call: TRBV7-9; cdr3_aa: ASSSIRQEPNTEAF
j_call: TRBJ2-1; v_call: TRBV19; cdr3_aa: ASSPFGLRGYNEQF
j_call: TRBJ2-3; v_call: TRBV10-1; cdr3_aa: ASSESRDTQY
j_call: TRBJ2-1; v_call: TRBV19; cdr3_aa: ASSILARGSYNEQF
j_call: TRBJ1-4; v_call: TRBV14; cdr3_aa: ASSPLTGINEKLF
j_call: TRBJ2-5; v_call: TRBV7-9; cdr3_aa: ASSLAELAGGQETQY
j_call: TRBJ1-2; v_call: TRBV5-1; cdr3_aa: ASSLDREYGYT
j_call: TRBJ1-5; v_call: TRBV6-1; cdr3_aa: ASSDRDRVLQPQH
j_call: TRBJ2-5; v_call: TRBV5-1; cdr3_aa: ASSAPSDSETQY
j_call: TRBJ2-7; v_call: TRBV5-6; cdr3_aa: ASSLGLTSSYEQY
j_call: TRBJ2-1; v_call: TRBV5-4; cdr3_aa: ASSLIGGPISEQF
j_call: TRBJ1-6; v_call: TRBV30; cdr3_aa: ACTQGSNSPLH
j_call: TRBJ1-6; v_call: TRBV28; cdr3_aa: ASSSRGTGIGGSPLH
j_call: TRBJ1-1; v_call: TRBV28; cdr3_aa: ASSFQDRWGPEAF
j_call: TRBJ2-1; v_call: TRBV9; cdr3_aa: ASSVVPSGSHNEQF
j_call: TRBJ1-1; v_call: TRBV7-9; cdr3_aa: ASSYYRDMNTEAF
j_call: TRBJ2-3; v_call: TRBV9; cdr3_aa: ASSLDEIAQY
j_call: TRBJ1-2; v_call: TRBV6-5; cdr3_aa: ASREDSRYGYT
j_call: TRBJ2-2; v_call: TRBV5-5; cdr3_aa: ASSLDSGELF
j_call: TRBJ2-7; v_call: TRBV5-1; cdr3_aa: ASSWGLAGRTGSWEQY
j_call: TRBJ1-2; v_call: TRBV5-1; cdr3_aa: ASSLGQPYGYT
j_call: TRBJ2-7; v_call: TRBV27; cdr3_aa: ASRGTGFNEQY
j_call: TRBJ1-2; v_call: TRBV6-5; cdr3_aa: ASSQGRGGGYT
j_call: TRBJ1-2; v_call: TRBV4-1; cdr3_aa: ASSQAWTADYGYT
j_call: TRBJ1-5; v_call: TRBV28; cdr3_aa: ASSLLQGNQPQH
j_call: TRBJ1-4; v_call: TRBV4-2; cdr3_aa: ASSQVSVGGEKLF
j_call: TRBJ2-1; v_call: TRBV5-1; cdr3_aa: ASSEGLAGFNEQF
j_call: TRBJ1-1; v_call: TRBV10-1; cdr3_aa: ASSEFGRERDTEAF
j_call: TRBJ1-6; v_call: TRBV30; cdr3_aa: AWGPGSNSPLH
j_call: TRBJ2-5; v_call: TRBV2; cdr3_aa: ASSELTAQETQY